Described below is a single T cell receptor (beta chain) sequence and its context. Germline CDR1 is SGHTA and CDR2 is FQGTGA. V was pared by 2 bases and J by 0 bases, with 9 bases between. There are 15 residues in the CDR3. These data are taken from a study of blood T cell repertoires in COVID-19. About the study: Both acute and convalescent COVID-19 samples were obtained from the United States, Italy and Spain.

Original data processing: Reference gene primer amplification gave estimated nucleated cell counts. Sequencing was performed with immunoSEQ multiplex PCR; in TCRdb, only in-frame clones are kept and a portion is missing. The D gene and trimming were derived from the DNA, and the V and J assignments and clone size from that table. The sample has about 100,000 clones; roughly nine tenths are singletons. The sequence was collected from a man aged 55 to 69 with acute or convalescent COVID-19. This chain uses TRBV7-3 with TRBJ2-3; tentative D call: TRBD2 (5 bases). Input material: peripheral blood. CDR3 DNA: TGTGCCAGCAGCTTACGCGGAGGAAGCACAGATACGCAGTATTTT. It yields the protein CASSLRGGSTDTQYF.